These 15 T cell receptor beta chains were all obtained from the same sample, sequenced in a study of T cell repertoires in cytomegalovirus infection. TCRdb reprocessed the reads via MiXCR and lists one record per CDR3 protein. The table has around 100,000 distinct CDR3 sequences, 16% seen once. Sequencing was done on a sample of PBMCs. The receptor source for this set is a human donor in good health (CMV status not recorded). Some clones in this sample may be carry-over from other donors' samples.

This clonotype was counted at least ten times. This chain uses TRBV7-2 with TRBJ1-5; D remains unclear. CDR3 size: 14 residues. Germline V CDR1 and CDR2: SGHTA, FQGNSA. Trimming pared 1 base from V and 5 bases from J, leaving 9 bases between. The CDR3 coding sequence is TGTGCCAGCAGCTTAGGTCTCGGGGATCAGCCCCAGCATTTT. Translation gives CASSLGLGDQPQHF.

This clonotype was seen repeatedly, ten times or more. The chain carries TRBV7-9 and TRBJ1-2, with TRBD1 matching 7 bases. Germline CDR1 SEHNR, CDR2 FQNEAQ (reference sequence). Unmatched junction bases numbered 13, after V lost 4 bases and J lost 8 bases. The CDR3 sequence is 15 residues long. CDR3 nucleotides: TGTGCCAGCAGCTCCCTATTCGACAGGACAGGAGGCTACACCTTC. This codes for CASSSLFDRTGGYTF.

This clonotype is labeled as medium-sized. The rearrangement joins TRBV7-8 to TRBJ1-3, with D possibly being TRBD1 (5 bases). The V gene lost 3 bases and the J gene lost 4 bases, with 16 bases spanning the gap. Germline values: CDR1 SGHVS, CDR2 FQNEAQ. CDR3 size: 16 residues. The CDR3 sequence is CASSFLRQGSGNTIYF. The CDR3 DNA follows: TGTGCCAGCAGCTTCCTACGTCAGGGTTCGGGAAACACCATATATTTT.

This clonotype has at least ten counts. This chain joins TRBV7-2 and TRBJ2-1; D remains ambiguous. Trimming took 5 bases from V and 9 from J, leaving 11 bases between them. From germline, CDR1 is SGHTA and CDR2 FQGNSA. The CDR3 is 12 amino acids. DNA of the CDR3: TGTGCCAGCAGCGAAGGTCGTATTGAGCAGTTCTTC. It translates to CASSEGRIEQFF.

This clonotype occurred many times. The rearrangement joins TRBV7-2 to TRBJ1-4, with unresolved D. The CDR3 totals 12 residues. Trimming stripped 1 base from V and 11 bases from J, with 8 bases between. Per germline, CDR1 SGHTA and CDR2 FQGNSA. CDR3 sequence (DNA): TGTGCCAGCAGCTTAGGCAGGATGAAACTGTTTTTT. Amino acid sequence: CASSLGRMKLFF.

The rearrangement uses TRBV6-6 and TRBJ2-7; D tentatively reads TRBD1 or TRBD2 (5 bases each). This CDR3 region has 13 residues. V dropped 2 bases and J dropped 12 bases, with 17 bases sitting between them. Germline V gene sequence: CDR1 MNHNY, CDR2 SVGAGI (reference sequence). The chain's CDR3 is CASSYEGQIHRYF. The CDR3 DNA sequence: TGTGCCAGCAGTTACGAGGGGCAGATTCATCGGTACTTC.

The genes are TRBV18 and TRBJ1-1; D perhaps matches TRBD1 (5 bases). The germline V gene has CDR1 KGHSH and CDR2 LQKENI. This CDR3 has 14 residues. V was shortened by 0 bases and J by 7 bases, with 12 bases between the two germline ends. The CDR3 region is CASSPPRSGGEAFF. The CDR3 DNA is TGTGCCAGCTCACCACCGCGGTCGGGGGGTGAAGCTTTCTTT.

The DNA of the CDR3 is TGTGCCAGCAGTATCACTTCAACGTTCGACGAGCAGTACTTC. This gives the protein CASSITSTFDEQYF. The rearrangement links TRBV6-6 to TRBJ2-7; no reliable D call. This CDR3 has 14 residues. V was pared by 5 bases and J by 5 bases, with 16 bases between. The germline V gene encodes CDR1 MNHNY and CDR2 SVGAGI (reference sequence).

This chain uses TRBV28 with TRBJ1-1; the match to TRBD1 covers 11 bases. CDR1 and CDR2 (germline): MDHEN, SYDVKM. The CDR3 extends over 16 amino acids. J lost 2 bases, V lost 5 bases, and 7 bases had no gene match. Written as DNA, the CDR3 is TGTGCCAGCAGTATCGGACAGGGGGCCTTTAACACTGAAGCTTTCTTT. Translated, it gives CASSIGQGAFNTEAFF.

The rearrangement joins TRBV5-4 to TRBJ2-5; 14 bases match TRBD2. CDR1 is SGHNT and CDR2 is YYREEE in the germline V gene (reference sequence). V was pared by 4 bases and J by 3 bases, with 2 bases of the junction left unmatched. The CDR3 contains 15 residues. The DNA of the CDR3 is TGTGCCAGCAGCCAGGGACTAGCGGGGGAAGAGACCCAGTACTTC. Translating it yields CASSQGLAGEETQYF.

At least ten counts were recorded for this clonotype. The J gene is TRBJ1-1, the V gene TRBV7-2; no reliable D call. This CDR3 contains 13 residues. The ends were cut back, 5 bases at V and 5 bases at J, with 12 bases in the middle. Per the germline V gene, CDR1 is SGHTA and CDR2 is FQGNSA. CDR3 in DNA: TGTGCCAGCAGCCTAAGCCCCTGGACTGAAGCTTTCTTT. Translated: CASSLSPWTEAFF. The entire variable domain, with the rest obtained from reference TRBV7-2 and TRBJ1-1, is as follows: GAGVSQSPSNKVTEKGKDVELRCDPISGHTALYWYRQSLGQGLEFLIYFQGNSAPDKSGLPSDRFSAERTGGSVSTLTIQRTQQEDSAVYLCASSLSPWTEAFFGQGTRLTVV.

This clonotype came up many times. The chain is built from TRBV25-1 and TRBJ2-1; TRBD1 or TRBD2 may be the D gene (5 bases each). Germline CDR1 reads MGHDK; CDR2 reads SYGVNS. This CDR3 is 15 amino acids long. The V end was cut by 3 bases, the J end by 9 bases, with 18 bases between. CDR3 loop: CASSEGVASRTEQFF. Here the CDR3 DNA reads TGTGCCAGCAGTGAGGGGGTAGCTAGCCGCACTGAGCAGTTCTTC.

This clonotype ranks as medium-sized (0.01 to 0.1%). The chain recombines TRBV7-2 with TRBJ2-7; D gene ambiguous. The CDR3 has 15 amino acids. The germline V gene has CDR1 SGHTA and CDR2 FQGNSA. V dropped 1 base and J dropped 4 bases, with 14 bases sitting between them. CDR3 in DNA: TGTGCCAGCAGCTTAGACTGGACGGCCCGGTACGAGCAGTACTTC. Its protein product is CASSLDWTARYEQYF. Full variable domain (missing parts from reference TRBV7-2 and TRBJ2-7): GAGVSQSPSNKVTEKGKDVELRCDPISGHTALYWYRQSLGQGLEFLIYFQGNSAPDKSGLPSDRFSAERTGGSVSTLTIQRTQQEDSAVYLCASSLDWTARYEQYFGPGTRLTVT.

This clonotype was counted a few times. The chain couples TRBV7-2 to TRBJ2-5; D is possibly TRBD2 (7 bases). Trimming pared 5 bases from V and 5 bases from J, leaving 15 bases between. CDR1 and CDR2 (germline): SGHTA, FQGNSA. CDR3 size: 14 residues. CDR3 amino acids: CASSRAGARETQYF. The DNA of the CDR3 is TGTGCCAGCAGCCGCGCGGGGGCTCGGGAGACCCAGTACTTC. Combining the CDR3 with reference TRBV7-2 and TRBJ2-5 gives the whole variable domain GAGVSQSPSNKVTEKGKDVELRCDPISGHTALYWYRQSLGQGLEFLIYFQGNSAPDKSGLPSDRFSAERTGGSVSTLTIQRTQQEDSAVYLCASSRAGARETQYFGPGTRLLVL.

This clonotype was observed at least ten times. The rearrangement links TRBV7-2 to TRBJ2-3; 10 nucleotides align to TRBD2. The germline V gene has CDR1 SGHTA and CDR2 FQGNSA. Trimming took 6 bases from V and 5 from J; bases not matched to a gene: 11. The CDR3 has 16 residues. In nucleotides, the CDR3 is TGTGCCAGCAGTCGTTCTAGCGGGGGCCGGGGAGATACGCAGTATTTT. It codes for CASSRSSGGRGDTQYF.